What follows are 27 T cell receptor beta chains derived from one specimen sequenced in a study of tumor-infiltrating lymphocytes in primary liver carcinoma. Scientists recovered RNA and DNA together from around 18-30 mg of unsorted bulk tissue. Production of TCR beta cDNA used 400 to 650 ng total RNA together with a constant-region primer. Researchers made the TCR beta libraries by running three nested multiplex PCR rounds with slightly modified ARM-PCR. TRBV1-TRBV30 forward and Cbeta reverse primers drove the first two approximately 11-cycle rounds. One entry per CDR3 protein results from TCRdb running MiXCR on the multiplex PCR reads. Seen here are 55,000 to 65,000 distinct CDR3 sequences, less than 75% observed once, and the top ten hold roughly three fifths. The material sequenced was liver tumor tissue from sampling region 2. The subset here: tumor region T2, inferior pole. These receptors were collected from a middle-aged man with primary liver carcinoma and hepatitis B virus infection.

This clonotype was recorded many times. V gene TRBV6-2 or TRBV6-3 combines with J gene TRBJ2-1, with TRBD2 matching 9 bases. From germline, CDR1 is MNHEY and CDR2 SVGEGT. V lost 6 bases to trimming and J lost 4 bases; unmatched junction nucleotides: 7. This CDR3 region has 15 residues. The CDR3 DNA sequence: TGTGCCAGCAGCTCCGGACTAGCGCTATACAATGAGCAGTTCTTC. Translated, it gives CASSSGLALYNEQFF.

This clonotype appeared many times. The J gene is TRBJ2-6, the V gene TRBV2, with D perhaps matching TRBD2 (5 bases). Looked up from germline, CDR1 is SNHLY and CDR2 is FYNNEI. The V and J ends lost 4 bases and 0 bases respectively, with 19 bases between them. CDR3 length equals 19 residues. Here the CDR3 reads CASSGSGQPPHSGANVLTF. The CDR3 region has the DNA TGTGCCAGCAGTGGAAGCGGTCAGCCTCCCCACTCTGGGGCCAACGTCCTGACTTTC.

The chain has TRBV29-1 and TRBJ2-7; TRBD1 is a possible D gene (5 bases). CDR1 SQVTM and CDR2 ANQGSEA come from the germline V gene. The V gene lost 6 bases and the J gene lost 1 base, with 19 bases spanning the gap. The CDR3 spans 15 residues. The CDR3 here is CSVLPCRVKSYEQYF. CDR3 sequence (DNA): TGCAGCGTACTCCCTTGCAGGGTCAAGTCCTACGAGCAGTACTTC.

The rearrangement joins TRBV10-3 to TRBJ2-1; D perhaps matches TRBD2 (5 bases). The CDR3 is made up of 15 amino acids. Germline-derived CDR1 and CDR2 are ENHRY and SYGVKD. The V end lost 7 bases, the J end lost 1 base, and 14 bases lay between the germline ends. The CDR3 region is CAINPTIQSYNEQFF. CDR3 DNA sequence: TGTGCCATCAACCCGACTATCCAATCCTACAATGAGCAGTTCTTC.

The table lists this clonotype with many counts. The chain joins TRBV29-1 to TRBJ2-3; tentatively, D is TRBD1 (6 bases). The germline V and J ends were trimmed by 4 bases and 0 bases, with 8 bases remaining between them. The CDR3 is made up of 13 amino acids. Germline-derived CDR1 and CDR2 are SQVTM and ANQGSEA. The CDR3 nucleotides read TGCAGCGTTGGGGGGCTGAGCACAGATACGCAGTATTTT. This sequence encodes CSVGGLSTDTQYF.

This chain connects TRBV6-2 or TRBV6-3 to TRBJ1-4; D gene unclear. The CDR3 contains 14 residues. CDR1 and CDR2 from the germline V gene are MNHEY and SVGEGT. CDR3 nucleotide sequence: TGTGTCAGTAGTTTACGACATGGAAATGAAAAACTGTTTTTT. It translates to CVSSLRHGNEKLFF.

Comments on this clonotype: The junction does not match germline at one end; this may be a read error. The chain carries TRBV4-1 and TRBJ2-7, with 10 bases matching TRBD1. The CDR3 loop spans 15 amino acids. Germline CDR1 MGHRA, CDR2 YSYEKL. The CDR3 is CSSSPSRDRGYGQYF. The DNA of the CDR3 is TGCTCCAGCAGCCCTTCCCGGGACAGGGGCTACGGGCAGTACTTC.

This clonotype was seen at least ten times. V gene TRBV5-1 combines with J gene TRBJ1-3; weak D call: TRBD1 (6 bases). The CDR3 is 14 residues long. From germline, CDR1 is SGHRS and CDR2 YFSETQ. V dropped 4 bases and J dropped 0 bases, with 8 bases sitting between them. This CDR3 is CASSQTGSGNTIYF. The CDR3 DNA reads as TGCGCCAGCAGCCAGACAGGCTCTGGAAACACCATATATTTT. Filled out from reference TRBV5-1 and TRBJ1-3, the complete variable domain reads KAGVTQTPRYLIKTRGQQVTLSCSPISGHRSVSWYQQTPGQGLQFLFEYFSETQRNKGNFPGRFSGRQFSNSRSEMNVSTLELGDSALYLCASSQTGSGNTIYFGEGSWLTVV.

Comments on this clonotype: Compared with germline, one end of the junction differs, possibly owing to a read error. The rearrangement links TRBV11-2 to TRBJ2-5, with 7 bases that match TRBD2. Germline assignment: CDR1 SGHAT and CDR2 FQNNGV. The CDR3 has 12 residues. DNA for the CDR3: TGTACCAGCAGTTTAGCGGGTGTGGCCCAGTACTTC. This sequence encodes CTSSLAGVAQYF. Full variable domain (missing parts from reference TRBV11-2 and TRBJ2-5): EAGVAQSPRYKIIEKRQSVAFWCNPISGHATLYWYQQILGQGPKLLIQFQNNGVVDDSQLPKDRFSAERLKGVDSTLKIQPAKLEDSAVYLCTSSLAGVAQYFGPGTRLLVL.

Of note for this clonotype: This may be a read error: a much more frequent sequence differs by one nucleotide. The V gene is TRBV7-9, the J gene TRBJ1-1; 7 nucleotides match TRBD1. Germline assignment: CDR1 SEHNR and CDR2 FQNEAQ (reference sequence). This CDR3 is 14 amino acids long. In DNA, the CDR3 is TGTGCCAGCAGCACGTTTCAGGGGGACACTGAAGCTATCTTT. Translating it yields CASSTFQGDTEAIF.

Points on this clonotype: Compared with germline, one end of the junction differs, possibly owing to a read error. The chain uses TRBV5-1 and TRBJ2-2; 7 nucleotides align to TRBD1. The CDR3 is made up of 16 amino acids. The germline CDR1 and CDR2 sequences are SGHRS and YFSETQ. As DNA, the CDR3 is TGCGCCAGCAGCCTAGCCGTGACAGGGAACACCGGGGAGCCGTTTTTT. Protein sequence: CASSLAVTGNTGEPFF.

The J gene is TRBJ2-2, the V gene TRBV4-3; 7 bases agree with TRBD2. Germline values: CDR1 LGHNA, CDR2 YSLEER. The CDR3 runs to 14 residues. V lost 1 base and J lost 5; bases outside the gene matches: 1. This CDR3 reads CASSQVGGTGELFF. The CDR3 region has the DNA TGCGCCAGCAGCCAAGTGGGGGGGACCGGGGAGCTGTTTTTT.

On this clonotype itself: This sequence may be a read error, since a much larger clone differs from it by one base. The chain employs TRBV5-1 and TRBJ1-1; D is unclear. The CDR3 runs 15 residues. Trimming took off 4 bases at V and 1 base at J, with 14 bases between the two ends. Germline CDR1 reads SGHRS; CDR2 reads YFSETQ. Here the CDR3 DNA reads TGCGCCAGCAGCCCCCGTCCTGTCCCGAACACTGAAGCTTTCTTT. Its protein product is CASSPRPVPNTEAFF.

Points on this clonotype: A clone one base away is much larger, so this may be a read error. J is TRBJ2-7 and V is TRBV28, with 8 bases lining up with TRBD2. Germline V CDR1 and CDR2: MDHEN, SYDVKM. The CDR3 consists of 14 residues. V gave up 5 bases and J gave up 4 bases; unmatched junction bases: 7. The CDR3: CASSRGGLYYEQYF. The CDR3 region has the DNA TGTGCCAGCAGTCGGGGGGGACTATATTACGAGCAGTACTTC. Complete variable domain (other parts from reference TRBV28 and TRBJ2-7): DVKVTQSSRYLVKRTGEKVFLECVQDMDHENMFWYRQDPGLGLRLIYFSYDVKMKEKGDIPEGYSVSREKKERFSLILESASTNQTSMYLCASSRGGLYYEQYFGPGTRLTVT.

As to this clonotype: One end of the junction is discordant with germline, which a read error may explain. The V gene is TRBV11-2, the J gene TRBJ2-5, with D possibly being TRBD2 (5 bases). Germline assignment: CDR1 SGHAT and CDR2 FQNNGV. CDR3 size: 18 residues. The CDR3 DNA reads as TGTACCAGGAGCTTAGCGAGGCTAGCCCTGGGAAAAAAAGAGACCCAGAACTTC. Encoded protein: CTRSLARLALGKKETQNF.

Remarks on this clonotype: Compared with germline, one end of the junction differs, possibly owing to a read error. V is TRBV14 and J is TRBJ2-3; 7 bases agree with TRBD2. In germline, CDR1 is SGHDN, CDR2 FVKESK. The length of the CDR3 is 16 residues. The CDR3 here is CSSSDGASGDTDTQYF. The CDR3 region has the DNA TGTTCCAGCAGTGACGGGGCTAGCGGAGACACAGATACGCAGTATTTT. Filled out from reference TRBV14 and TRBJ2-3, the complete variable domain reads EAGVTQFPSHSVIEKGQTVTLRCDPISGHDNLYWYRRVMGKEIKFLLHFVKESKQDESGMPNNRFLAERTGGTYSTLKVQPAELEDSGVYFCSSSDGASGDTDTQYFGPGTRLTVL.

A note on this clonotype: A much larger clonotype is one base distant, so this may be a read error. This CDR3 fails to terminate in the conserved phenylalanine or tryptophan, so it likely reflects a read error. The V call is TRBV13, the J call TRBJ1-1, with TRBD1 as a possible D gene (5 bases). CDR3 length equals 17 residues. Germline CDR1 reads PRHDT; CDR2 reads FYEKMQ (reference sequence). Trimming removed 0 bases from V and 4 bases from J, with 18 bases in between. The CDR3 reads CASSLGGFGIGGTEAFL. Written as DNA, the CDR3 is TGTGCCAGCAGCTTAGGAGGGTTTGGTATTGGGGGCACTGAAGCTTTCCTT.

This clonotype appeared a single time. Possible read error: a much larger clone is one base away. This sequence joins TRBV7-9 and TRBJ1-2; D unresolved. Germline CDR1 and CDR2: SEHNR and FQNEAQ (reference sequence). The CDR3 covers 13 residues. CDR3 in amino acids: CASNLEEGTGYTF. The CDR3 DNA follows: TGTGCCAGCAACTTAGAAGAGGGCACTGGCTACACCTTC.

As to this clonotype: This may be a read error, as it is one base from a much larger clone. The gene calls are TRBV10-3 and TRBJ1-5, with D possibly TRBD1 on 6 matching bases. CDR1 is ENHRY, CDR2 SYGVKD, per germline. The CDR3 is 13 amino acids. The CDR3 spells CAINESTGQPQHF. The CDR3 region has the DNA TGTGCCATCAATGAGTCGACAGGTCAGCCCCAGCATTTT.

This clonotype was seen repeatedly, ten times or more. J is TRBJ2-7 and V is TRBV4-2; 8 bases map to TRBD1. CDR3 length equals 15 residues. The ends lost 0 bases at V and 4 bases at J; junction bases unmatched: 5. Germline loops: CDR1 LGHNA, CDR2 YNFKEQ. In nucleotides, the CDR3 is TGTGCCAGCAGCCAAGATCGGACAGGGCCGTACGAGCAGTACTTC. Its translation is CASSQDRTGPYEQYF.

For this clonotype: The CDR3 does not close with the conserved phenylalanine or tryptophan, likely indicating a read error. The DNA is left out, because the CDR3 cannot be placed on it with certainty; the CDR3 is given as TCRdb lists it. The chain is built from TRBV29-1 and TRBJ2-3; the table's D call TRBD2 went unverified against the DNA. CDR1 SQVTM and CDR2 ANQGSEA come from the germline V gene. The CDR3 adds up to 15 amino acids, both ends counted. The CDR3 sequence: CSVEFVAGLMDTQFS.

V and J are TRBV24-1 and TRBJ2-5; 8 bases match TRBD1. V lost 4 bases and J lost 5; bases outside the gene matches: 11. The CDR3 extends over 16 amino acids. Per germline, CDR1 KGHDR and CDR2 SFDVKD. In nucleotides, the CDR3 is TGTGCCACCAGTGACCCGACAGGGGCTGGGGGGGAGACCCAGTACTTC. Protein product: CATSDPTGAGGETQYF.

This clonotype was observed at least ten times. V usage is TRBV11-2 and J usage is TRBJ2-7; D is undetermined. The CDR3 sequence is 12 residues long. CDR1 SGHAT and CDR2 FQNNGV come from the germline V gene. Trimming shortened V by 1 base and J by 10 bases, and 11 bases separated the two germline ends. CDR3 DNA sequence: TGTGCCAGCAGCTTAGCGGTCGGCGAACAGTACTTC. This gives the protein CASSLAVGEQYF.

A note on this clonotype: A read error is possible here, since a much larger clone lies one base away. The V gene is TRBV28, the J gene TRBJ2-7, with unresolved D. Deletions cut 4 bases from V and 1 base from J, with 8 bases between. The CDR3 runs to 13 residues. The germline V gene encodes CDR1 MDHEN and CDR2 SYDVKM. CDR3 in amino acids: CASSYYDSYEQYF. As DNA, the CDR3 is TGTGCCAGCAGTTATTACGATTCCTACGAGCAGTACTTC.

V and J are TRBV29-1 and TRBJ2-7, with D tentatively TRBD2 (5 bases). The CDR3 covers 13 residues. Trimming removed 6 bases from V and 8 bases from J, with 20 bases in between. Germline V lookup: CDR1 SQVTM, CDR2 ANQGSEA. DNA of the CDR3: TGCAGCGTCACCGGGATAGGGTTCAACAAGCAGTACTTC. Translated, it gives CSVTGIGFNKQYF.

Concerning this clonotype: An end of the junction differs from the germline gene, which may be a read error. The V and J genes are TRBV29-1 and TRBJ2-7; the match to TRBD2 covers 13 bases. The germline V gene encodes CDR1 SQVTM and CDR2 ANQGSEA. The length of the CDR3 is 16 residues. The CDR3 spells CSIYLTSGRATGEQYF. CDR3 bases: TGTAGCATTTATCTTACTAGCGGGAGGGCCACCGGCGAGCAGTACTTC.

Details on this clonotype: At one boundary the junction diverges from the germline segment, which might be a read error. In nucleotides, the CDR3 is TGTGCCATCAGCACAGGGGGGACTACTGAAGCTCTCTTT. This gives the protein CAISTGGTTEALF. The chain links TRBV6-6 to TRBJ1-1; the match to TRBD1 covers 8 bases. CDR3 length equals 13 residues. The germline CDR1 and CDR2 sequences are MNHNY and SVGAGI (reference sequence).